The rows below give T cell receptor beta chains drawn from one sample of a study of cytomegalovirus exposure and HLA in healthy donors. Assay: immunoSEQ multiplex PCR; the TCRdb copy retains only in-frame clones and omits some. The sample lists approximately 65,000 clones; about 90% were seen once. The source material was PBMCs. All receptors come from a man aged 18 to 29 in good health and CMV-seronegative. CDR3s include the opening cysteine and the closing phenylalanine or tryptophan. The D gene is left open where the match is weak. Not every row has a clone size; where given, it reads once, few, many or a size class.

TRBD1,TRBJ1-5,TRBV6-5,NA,CASSSGQGTGHQPQHF,TGTGCCAGCAGTTCGGGACAGGGGACGGGGCATCAGCCCCAGCATTTT
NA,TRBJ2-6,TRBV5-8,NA,CASSLGRVPGANVLTF,TGTGCCAGCAGCTTGGGGAGGGTCCCTGGGGCCAACGTCCTGACTTTC
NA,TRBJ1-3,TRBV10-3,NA,CAISPQASGNTIYF,TGTGCCATCAGTCCACAGGCCTCTGGAAACACCATATATTTT
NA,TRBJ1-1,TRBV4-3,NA,CASSQDSPTTLGDTEAFF,TGCGCCAGCAGCCAAGATTCGCCGACAACCCTCGGGGACACTGAAGCTTTCTTT
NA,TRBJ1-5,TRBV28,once,CASSLLGEGGHF,TGTGCCAGCAGTTTACTCGGGGAGGGAGGGCATTTT
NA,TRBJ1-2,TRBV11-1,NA,CASSRPGNRDYGYTF,TGTGCCAGCAGCCGCCCCGGGAACAGGGACTATGGCTACACCTTC
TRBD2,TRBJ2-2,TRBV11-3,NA,CASSLSAELAFTGELFF,TGTGCCAGCAGCTTATCTGCTGAACTAGCGTTTACCGGGGAGCTGTTTTTT
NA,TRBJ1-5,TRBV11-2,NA,CASSQFATGSGTNQPQHF,TGTGCCAGCAGCCAATTCGCTACAGGGTCAGGTACCAATCAGCCCCAGCATTTT
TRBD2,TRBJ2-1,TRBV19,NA,CASSILAGASYNEQFF,TGTGCCAGTAGTATACTAGCGGGAGCGTCCTACAATGAGCAGTTCTTC
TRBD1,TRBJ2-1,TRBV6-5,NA,CASSSQGTGGNEQFF,TGTGCCAGCAGTAGCCAGGGGACAGGGGGAAATGAGCAGTTCTTC
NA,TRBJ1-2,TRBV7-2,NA,CASSLKGRLLNYGYTF,TGTGCCAGCAGCTTAAAGGGGAGGCTTTTAAACTATGGCTACACCTTC
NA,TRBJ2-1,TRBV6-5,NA,CASSATGGYYNEQFF,TGTGCCAGCAGTGCGACGGGGGGCTACTACAATGAGCAGTTCTTC
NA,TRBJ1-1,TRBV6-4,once,CASSDRAGQNTEAFF,TGTGCCAGCAGTGACCGGGCAGGGCAGAACACTGAAGCTTTCTTT
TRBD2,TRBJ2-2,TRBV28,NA,CASSDLAGEDTGELFF,TGTGCCAGCAGCGACCTAGCGGGAGAAGATACCGGGGAGCTGTTTTTT
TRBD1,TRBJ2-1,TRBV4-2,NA,CASSQAGQGSYNEQFF,TGTGCCAGCAGCCAAGCCGGACAGGGGTCCTACAATGAGCAGTTCTTC
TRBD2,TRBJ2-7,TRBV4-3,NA,CASSQGRVQTNEQYF,TGCGCCAGCAGCCAGGGGAGGGTTCAGACAAACGAGCAGTACTTC
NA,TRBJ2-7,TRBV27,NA,CASKGQYLYEQYF,TGTGCCAGCAAAGGACAGTACCTCTACGAGCAGTACTTC
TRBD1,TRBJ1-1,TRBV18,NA,CASSRQGGNTEAFF,TGTGCCAGCTCACGACAGGGCGGAAACACTGAAGCTTTCTTT
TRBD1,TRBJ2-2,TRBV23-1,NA,CASRRTTGTGGTGELFF,TGCGCCAGCAGACGAACAACCGGGACAGGGGGAACCGGGGAGCTGTTTTTT
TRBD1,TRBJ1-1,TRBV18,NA,CASSPLLGTGDLNTEAFF,TGTGCCAGCTCACCTCTTCTCGGGACAGGGGATTTGAACACTGAAGCTTTCTTT
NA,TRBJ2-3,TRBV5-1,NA,CASSYSDSSTDTQYF,TGCGCCAGCAGCTATTCGGACAGTAGCACAGATACGCAGTATTTT
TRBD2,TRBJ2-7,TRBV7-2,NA,CASSLSGRGDEQYF,TGTGCCAGCAGCTTGAGCGGGAGGGGCGACGAGCAGTACTTC
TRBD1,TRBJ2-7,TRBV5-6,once,CASSGDRGDHEQYF,TGTGCCAGCAGCGGGGACAGGGGAGATCACGAGCAGTACTTC
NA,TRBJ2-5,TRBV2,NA,CASGAGGTGWQTQYF,TGTGCCAGCGGCGCGGGGGGGACAGGCTGGCAGACCCAGTACTTC
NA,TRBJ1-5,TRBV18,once,CASSRGGYSNQPQHF,TGTGCCAGCTCACGGGGGGGTTATAGCAATCAGCCCCAGCATTTT
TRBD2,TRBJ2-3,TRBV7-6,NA,CASSQNLAGLADTQYF,TGTGCCAGCAGCCAAAATCTAGCGGGGCTGGCAGATACGCAGTATTTT
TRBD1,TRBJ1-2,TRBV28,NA,CASSLKGAGNGYTF,TGTGCCAGCAGTTTAAAGGGGGCTGGAAATGGCTACACCTTC
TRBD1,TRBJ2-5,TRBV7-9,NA,CASSLVSGQGGQTQYF,TGTGCCAGCAGCTTGGTTTCGGGACAGGGTGGTCAGACCCAGTACTTC
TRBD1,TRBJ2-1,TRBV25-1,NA,CASGDRGTYNEQFF,TGTGCCAGCGGGGACAGGGGAACCTACAATGAGCAGTTCTTC
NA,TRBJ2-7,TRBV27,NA,CASSLGELYEQYF,TGTGCCAGCAGTTTGGGCGAGCTCTACGAGCAGTACTTC
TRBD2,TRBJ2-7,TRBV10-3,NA,CAISESLREKPYYEQYF,TGTGCCATCAGTGAGTCTTTGCGGGAGAAACCCTACTACGAGCAGTACTTC
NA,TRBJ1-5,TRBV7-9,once,CASSYEGGGQPQHF,TGTGCCAGCAGCTACGAGGGAGGAGGACAGCCCCAGCATTTT
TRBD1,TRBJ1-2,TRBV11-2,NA,CASSTTDRGGSKGYTF,TGTGCCAGCAGCACCACGGACAGGGGAGGAAGTAAGGGCTACACCTTC
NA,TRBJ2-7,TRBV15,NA,CATSEAGPTYEQYF,TGTGCCACCAGCGAGGCGGGACCAACCTACGAGCAGTACTTC
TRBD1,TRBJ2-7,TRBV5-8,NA,CASSFGTGGRLLYEQYF,TGTGCCAGCAGCTTCGGGACAGGGGGCCGACTACTATACGAGCAGTACTTC
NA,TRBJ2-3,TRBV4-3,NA,CASSQEWRETDTQYF,TGCGCCAGCAGCCAAGAGTGGAGGGAAACAGATACGCAGTATTTT
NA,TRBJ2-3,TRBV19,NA,CASSNYRDSGTDTQYF,TGTGCCAGTAGTAACTACAGGGATTCGGGTACAGATACGCAGTATTTT
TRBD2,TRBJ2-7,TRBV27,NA,CASSLLRARAGGLSYEQYF,TGTGCCAGCAGTTTACTGCGGGCACGAGCGGGAGGACTTTCCTACGAGCAGTACTTC
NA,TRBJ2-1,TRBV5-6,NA,CASSFITGSYNEQFF,TGTGCCAGCAGCTTTATAACAGGGTCCTACAATGAGCAGTTCTTC
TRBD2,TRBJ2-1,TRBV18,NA,CASSPEAGGDLFEQFF,TGTGCCAGCTCACCAGAAGCGGGAGGGGATCTATTTGAGCAGTTCTTC
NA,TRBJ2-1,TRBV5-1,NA,CASSFKISGNEQFF,TGCGCCAGCAGCTTTAAGATTAGCGGCAATGAGCAGTTCTTC
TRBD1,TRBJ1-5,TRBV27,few,CASSLGGTENQPQHF,TGTGCCAGCAGTTTGGGCGGGACAGAAAATCAGCCCCAGCATTTT
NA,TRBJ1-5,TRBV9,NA,CASSVGAGDQPQHF,TGTGCCAGCAGCGTAGGGGCAGGGGATCAGCCCCAGCATTTT
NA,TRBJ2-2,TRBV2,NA,CASRLSPRSGELFF,TGTGCCAGCAGGTTAAGCCCCCGGTCCGGGGAGCTGTTTTTT
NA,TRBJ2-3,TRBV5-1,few,CASSRDPGVDTQYF,TGCGCCAGCAGCCGGGACCCGGGGGTGGATACGCAGTATTTT
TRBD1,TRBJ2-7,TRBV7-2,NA,CASGRGPSLYEQYF,TGTGCCAGCGGAAGGGGGCCCTCCTTGTACGAGCAGTACTTC
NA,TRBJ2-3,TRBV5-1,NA,CASSTGGTIDNTQYF,TGCGCCAGCAGCACCGGTGGTACGATTGACAATACGCAGTATTTT
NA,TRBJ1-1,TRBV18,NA,CASSPDQGYTEAFF,TGTGCCAGCTCACCAGATCAGGGATACACTGAAGCTTTCTTT
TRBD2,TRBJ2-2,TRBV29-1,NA,CSPRLAGGPGGETGELFF,TGCAGCCCCCGACTAGCGGGAGGGCCGGGAGGAGAGACCGGGGAGCTGTTTTTT
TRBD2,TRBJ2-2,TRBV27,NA,CASSLQLAANTGELFF,TGTGCCAGCAGTTTGCAACTAGCGGCGAACACCGGGGAGCTGTTTTTT
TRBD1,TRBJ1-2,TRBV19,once,CASIETGRGANYGYTF,TGTGCCAGTATTGAGACAGGGAGAGGAGCTAACTATGGCTACACCTTC
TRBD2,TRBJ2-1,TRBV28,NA,CASSFKGTSPFF,TGTGCCAGCAGTTTTAAAGGGACTAGTCCGTTCTTC
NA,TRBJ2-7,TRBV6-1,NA,CASSPGHQQYF,TGTGCCAGCAGTCCGGGACACCAGCAGTACTTC